This T cell receptor (beta chain) was retrieved from a study of PD-L1 blockade in urothelial cancer. For the study at large: Typically, measured as a median, blood samples had 140,000 or so T cells.

The time point is: pretreatment peripheral blood. Urothelial carcinoma affected the patients, and it was locally advanced or metastatic. Sample numbers ranged from 1 to 8 per patient, encompassing pretreatment and on-treatment collections. Spike-ins of synthetic TCR analog templates went into each PCR. Only in-frame clones appear in the TCRdb table, and some are missing; sequencing was by immunoSEQ multiplex PCR. The repertoire holds under 95,000 clones, more than 70% seen once, with approximately 15% in the top ten. The TCR sequence derives from a man aged 60-69 years with urothelial cancer. This material consisted of PBMCs, taken around atezolizumab (anti-PD-L1) treatment.

CDR3 in amino acids: CANPTGSSGNTIYF. CDR3 nucleotides: TGTGCCAATCCGACAGGGTCTTCTGGAAACACCATATATTTT. This chain uses TRBV6-1 with TRBJ1-3, with 7 bases that match TRBD1. J was trimmed by 1 base and V by 10 bases; bases with no gene match: 7. Germline V gives CDR1 MNHNS, CDR2 SASEGT. This CDR3 contains 14 residues.